This note documents a single TCR beta chain sequence. Repertoires were generated with immunoSEQ multiplex PCR, while TCRdb's copy carries only in-frame clones and drops some. In the table there are 80,000 to 100,000 clones, around 91% of which are singletons. Germline V lookup: CDR1 LNHDA, CDR2 SQIVND (reference sequence). After removal of 3 bases from V and 1 base from J, the junction contained 8 bases not matched to a gene. This CDR3 spans 16 amino acids. This record comes from a study of T cell changes during pregnancy in multiple sclerosis. The sequence was obtained from a female donor in good health, enrolled as a control in a pregnancy study. The sequences come from peripheral blood, collected after pregnancy. The chain recombines TRBV19 with TRBJ1-1; 7 positions match TRBD1. CDR3 sequence (DNA): TGTGCCAGTAGTATCGGCCCAGGGGGACCGAACACTGAAGCTTTCTTT. Its translation is CASSIGPGGPNTEAFF.